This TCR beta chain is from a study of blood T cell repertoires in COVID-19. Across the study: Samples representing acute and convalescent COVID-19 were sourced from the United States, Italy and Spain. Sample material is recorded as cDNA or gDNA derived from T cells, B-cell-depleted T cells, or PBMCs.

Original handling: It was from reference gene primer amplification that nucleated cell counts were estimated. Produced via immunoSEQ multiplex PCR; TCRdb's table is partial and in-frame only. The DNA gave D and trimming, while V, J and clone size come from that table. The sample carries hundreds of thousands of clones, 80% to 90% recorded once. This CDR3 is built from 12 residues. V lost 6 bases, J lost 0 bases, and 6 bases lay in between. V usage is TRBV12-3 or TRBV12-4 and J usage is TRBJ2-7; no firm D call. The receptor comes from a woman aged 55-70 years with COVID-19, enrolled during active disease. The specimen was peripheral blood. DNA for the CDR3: TGTGCCAGCAGACCGGGCTCCTACGAGCAGTACTTC. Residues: CASRPGSYEQYF.